This T cell receptor (beta chain) was captured in a study of CD4 T cells in relation to SARS-CoV-2 and coronaviruses. About the research overall: ViraFEST: approximately nine-day antigen culture of PBMCs, then TCR beta CDR3 sequencing. General observations from the study: In around 63% of donors, memory CD4+ clonotypes crossrecognized SARS-CoV-2 and at least one common cold coronavirus spike.

Unexposed donor CD4+ T cells date from 2011-2018, before the COVID-19 pandemic. The cells were cultured for about ten days before CD4+ T cells were isolated. Concerning this clone itself: Its specificity is unknown.

Repertoires were generated with immunoSEQ multiplex PCR, while TCRdb's copy carries only in-frame clones and drops some. The repertoire has about 24,000 clones, around four fifths of them found once; the top ten carry roughly 16%. J lost 2 bases, V lost 5 bases, and 10 bases had no gene match. The CDR3 spans 15 residues. Per the germline V gene, CDR1 is GTSNPN and CDR2 is SVGIG (reference sequence). This TCR came from a human donor in good health. This rearrangement joins TRBV30 to TRBJ2-5; TRBD1 agrees at 8 bases. The sequenced material came from CD4+ T cells from PBMCs, cultured in vitro. For the CDR3, the DNA is TGTGCCTGGGCCCCCCGGGACAGGAGACAAGAGACCCAGTACTTC. Translated, it gives CAWAPRDRRQETQYF.